The clone carrying this T cell receptor (beta chain) was seen only once. Antigen specificity is unknown. Libraries were prepared by immunoSEQ multiplex PCR; TCRdb keeps only in-frame clonotypes and omits some of them. Among 60,000 to 80,000 clones listed, less than 90% were seen once. This specimen belongs to a study of siplizumab effects on memory and regulatory T cells. Study conclusions and caveats: The study found naive T cells seemingly more diverse than memory cells and seemingly major alloresponse contributors. Assignment of a naive or memory phenotype failed for roughly 75-95% of the proliferating CD4+ or CD8+ clones.

The germline gives CDR1 SGHNT, CDR2 YENEEA. The CDR3 is 13 residues long. V gave up 6 bases and J gave up 9 bases, with 18 bases separating them. The chain links TRBV11-3 to TRBJ2-7; D perhaps matches TRBD2 (5 bases). The source of this sequence is a human donor in good health. The sample was memory CD4+ T cells sorted from blood. The CDR3 nucleotides are TGTGCCAGCAGTCAGAATCCGGGATCCGGGCAGTACTTC. Amino acids: CASSQNPGSGQYF.